One sample yielded the 12 T cell receptor beta chains listed below, sequenced in a study of cytomegalovirus exposure and HLA in healthy donors. 13 Jbeta primers and 60 Vbeta primers were used for the PCR. Repertoires were generated with immunoSEQ multiplex PCR, while TCRdb's copy carries only in-frame clones and drops some. The table includes about 180,000 clones, around 82% detected once. The specimen sequenced was PBMCs. These receptors all come from a woman in her thirties in good health and CMV-seropositive.

This clone was recorded a few times. This chain connects TRBV7-2 to TRBJ1-3; D is perhaps TRBD1 (6 bases). The germline CDR1 and CDR2 sequences are SGHTA and FQGNSA. V lost 4 bases and J lost 0, with 10 bases in between. The CDR3 sequence is 15 residues long. CDR3 loop: CASSSRQVSGNTIYF. CDR3 in DNA: TGTGCCAGCAGCTCGAGACAGGTCTCTGGAAACACCATATATTTT. The complete variable domain, with remaining parts taken from reference TRBV7-2 and TRBJ1-3, reads GAGVSQSPSNKVTEKGKDVELRCDPISGHTALYWYRQSLGQGLEFLIYFQGNSAPDKSGLPSDRFSAERTGGSVSTLTIQRTQQEDSAVYLCASSSRQVSGNTIYFGEGSWLTVV.

The J gene is TRBJ2-1, the V gene TRBV18, with 9 bases that match TRBD1. This CDR3 comprises 15 residues. Germline V CDR1 and CDR2: KGHSH, LQKENI. V lost 6 bases and J lost 4; bases outside the gene matches: 7. The CDR3 loop is CASSPGQGRYNEQFF. CDR3 DNA: TGTGCCAGCTCTCCCGGACAGGGGAGGTACAATGAGCAGTTCTTC. Using reference TRBV18 and TRBJ2-1 for the parts outside the CDR3, the full variable domain is NAGVMQNPRHLVRRRGQEARLRCSPMKGHSHVYWYRQLPEEGLKFMVYLQKENIIDESGMPKERFSAEFPKEGPSILRIQQVVRGDSAAYFCASSPGQGRYNEQFFGPGTRLTVL.

This clone was detected once. The chain employs TRBV7-2 and TRBJ2-1, with D uncertain. Germline V CDR1 and CDR2: SGHTA, FQGNSA. The V and J ends lost 5 bases and 0 bases respectively, with 11 bases between them. The CDR3 loop spans 15 amino acids. CDR3 in DNA: TGTGCCAGCAGCAACCGAGTCGTCTCCTACAATGAGCAGTTCTTC. Amino acids: CASSNRVVSYNEQFF.

The gene calls are TRBV4-1 and TRBJ2-1; D remains ambiguous. The V and J ends lost 1 base and 7 bases respectively, with 8 bases between them. Germline-derived CDR1 and CDR2 are MGHRA and YSYEKL. The CDR3 length is 13 residues. In nucleotides, the CDR3 is TGCGCCAGCAGCCAAGGGAGTTGGAATGAGCAGTTCTTC. Translated: CASSQGSWNEQFF.

The V gene is TRBV15, the J gene TRBJ2-7, with D perhaps matching TRBD1 (6 bases). The length of the CDR3 is 12 residues. Trimming removed 8 bases at V and 4 bases at J, with 12 bases between. Per the germline V gene, CDR1 is LNHNV and CDR2 is YYDKDF (reference sequence). CDR3 region: CATGARGYEQYF. The CDR3 bases are TGTGCCACCGGCGCCAGGGGTTACGAGCAGTACTTC.

The rearrangement joins TRBV4-3 to TRBJ2-3, with D perhaps TRBD2 (7 bases). Looked up from germline, CDR1 is LGHNA and CDR2 is YSLEER. This CDR3 contains 16 residues. The V end was cut by 1 base, the J end by 2 bases, with 13 bases between. This chain's CDR3 is CASSQGGGALTDTQYF. CDR3 DNA: TGCGCCAGCAGCCAAGGTGGGGGGGCGCTCACAGATACGCAGTATTTT.

The V call is TRBV9, the J call TRBJ2-5; D is perhaps TRBD1 (7 bases). Germline CDR1 SGDLS, CDR2 YYNGEE. The germline V and J ends were trimmed by 4 bases and 2 bases, with 15 bases remaining between them. CDR3 length: 15 residues. The CDR3 DNA sequence: TGTGCCAGCAGCCAAGCAGGGGGACTTCAAGAGACCCAGTACTTC. Its translation is CASSQAGGLQETQYF.

This clone was picked up a small number of times. This rearrangement joins TRBV19 to TRBJ2-2, with D possibly TRBD1 on 6 matching bases. The CDR3 consists of 16 residues. Looked up from germline, CDR1 is LNHDA and CDR2 is SQIVND (reference sequence). With 3 bases removed from V and 1 base from J, the gap between germline ends came to 12 bases. The CDR3: CASSILGTRNTGELFF. Here the CDR3 DNA reads TGTGCCAGTAGTATCCTTGGGACAAGGAACACCGGGGAGCTGTTTTTT.

This chain joins TRBV5-1 and TRBJ2-3; D not resolved. The length of the CDR3 is 15 residues. V shed 4 bases and J shed 6 bases, with 18 bases lying between them. Germline CDR1 is SGHRS and CDR2 is YFSETQ. CDR3 DNA sequence: TGCGCCAGCAGCCCCCCCAGTAGCCGCGTGGATACGCAGTATTTT. Residues: CASSPPSSRVDTQYF.

This clone was seen more than once but under ten times. J is TRBJ1-1 and V is TRBV19; the D gene is possibly TRBD1 (6 bases). The V and J ends lost 7 bases and 0 bases respectively, with 9 bases between them. CDR3 length: 13 residues. The germline gives CDR1 LNHDA, CDR2 SQIVND (reference sequence). CDR3 nucleotide sequence: TGTGCCAGTATGGGACATTTGAACACTGAAGCTTTCTTT. Translating gives CASMGHLNTEAFF.

The chain links TRBV28 to TRBJ1-1, with a tentative D call TRBD1 (5 bases). V shed 6 bases and J shed 0 bases, with 11 bases lying between them. The CDR3 has 14 residues. Per germline, CDR1 MDHEN and CDR2 SYDVKM. In DNA, the CDR3 is TGTGCCAGCAGGTGGGAGGGACTGAACACTGAAGCTTTCTTT. Protein: CASRWEGLNTEAFF.

This clone was found once. The chain recombines TRBV6-6 with TRBJ2-5; D is ambiguous. The CDR3 has 13 residues. The ends were cut back, 2 bases at V and 5 bases at J, with 9 bases in the middle. CDR1 is MNHNY and CDR2 is SVGAGI in the germline V gene (reference sequence). Written as DNA, the CDR3 is TGTGCCAGCAGTTACCGCTCCGGGGAGACCCAGTACTTC. Protein: CASSYRSGETQYF.